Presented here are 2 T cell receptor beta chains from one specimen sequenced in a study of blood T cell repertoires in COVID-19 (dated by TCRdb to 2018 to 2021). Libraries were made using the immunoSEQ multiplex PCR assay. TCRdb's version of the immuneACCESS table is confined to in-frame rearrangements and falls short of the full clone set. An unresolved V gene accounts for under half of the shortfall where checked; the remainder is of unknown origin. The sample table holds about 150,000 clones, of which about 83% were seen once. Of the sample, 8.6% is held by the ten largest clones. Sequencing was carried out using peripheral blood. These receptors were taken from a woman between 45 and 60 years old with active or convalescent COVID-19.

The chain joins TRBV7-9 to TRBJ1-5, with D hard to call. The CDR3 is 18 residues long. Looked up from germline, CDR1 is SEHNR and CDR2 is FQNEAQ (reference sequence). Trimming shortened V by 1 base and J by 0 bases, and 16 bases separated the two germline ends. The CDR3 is CASSLDPVYNSSNQPQHF. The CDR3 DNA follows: TGTGCCAGCAGCTTAGATCCCGTCTACAACAGTAGCAATCAGCCCCAGCATTTT.

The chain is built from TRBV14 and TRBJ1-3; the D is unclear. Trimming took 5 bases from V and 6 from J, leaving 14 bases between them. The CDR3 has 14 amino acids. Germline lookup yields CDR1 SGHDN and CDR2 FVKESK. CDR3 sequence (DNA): TGTGCCAGCAGCGACTGGGCGGGCGAAAACACCATATATTTT. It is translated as CASSDWAGENTIYF.